One sample yielded the 10 T cell receptor beta chains listed below, sequenced in a study of cytomegalovirus exposure and HLA in healthy donors. Primers for the PCR totalled 60 Vbeta and 13 Jbeta. Assay: immunoSEQ multiplex PCR; the TCRdb copy retains only in-frame clones and omits some. The data contain about 120,000 clones, 79% of them singletons. The sample consisted of PBMCs. These receptors were obtained from a man aged 18 to 29 in good health and CMV-seronegative.

This sequence joins TRBV11-3 and TRBJ2-7, with D possibly being TRBD2 (6 bases). With 1 base removed from V and 7 bases from J, the gap between germline ends came to 17 bases. Germline-derived CDR1 and CDR2 are SGHNT and YENEEA. The CDR3 covers 15 residues. The CDR3 sequence is CASSLGAGPYVEQYF. Here the CDR3 DNA reads TGTGCCAGCAGCTTAGGAGCGGGTCCCTACGTGGAGCAGTACTTC.

This clone was seen a single time. The chain uses TRBV7-8 and TRBJ1-2; TRBD1 is a possible D gene (6 bases). V was pared by 5 bases and J by 0 bases, with 13 bases between. This CDR3 has 15 amino acids. The germline gives CDR1 SGHVS, CDR2 FQNEAQ. The CDR3, as DNA: TGTGCCAGCAGCCCACGGGACACAACTAACTATGGCTACACCTTC. Protein product: CASSPRDTTNYGYTF.

V is TRBV4-3 and J is TRBJ2-1; 10 nucleotides agree with TRBD2. Germline V CDR1 and CDR2: LGHNA, YSLEER. V was pared by 4 bases and J by 7 bases, with 16 bases of the junction left unmatched. This CDR3 spans 18 amino acids. The DNA for the CDR3 is TGCGCCAGCAGCCCCTTCATCACGGCTAGCGGGAGTTTAAATGAGCAGTTCTTC. The encoded protein is CASSPFITASGSLNEQFF.

Of note for this clone: The same CDR3 is also encoded by other DNA sequences in this sample. The chain couples TRBV14 to TRBJ2-3; D unclear. The CDR3 runs 14 residues. Trimming left V 2 bases short and J 2 bases short, with 8 bases between. Germline V gene sequence: CDR1 SGHDN, CDR2 FVKESK. CDR3 region: CASSQKLPTDTQYF. CDR3 nucleotides: TGTGCCAGCAGCCAAAAACTCCCCACAGATACGCAGTATTTT.

This clone was picked up a small number of times. V is TRBV4-1 and J is TRBJ2-7; D might be TRBD1 or TRBD2, each matching 5 bases. Trimming pared 0 bases from V and 6 bases from J, leaving 6 bases between. The germline V gene encodes CDR1 MGHRA and CDR2 YSYEKL. The CDR3 is 12 amino acids. CDR3 protein: CASSQDGGEQYV. CDR3 nucleotide sequence: TGCGCCAGCAGCCAAGATGGGGGCGAGCAGTACGTC.

In this sample, this clone turned up a few times. This chain uses TRBV9 with TRBJ1-1, with 7 bases fitting TRBD1. Germline V CDR1 and CDR2: SGDLS, YYNGEE. The CDR3 sequence is 19 residues long. Trimming at V came to 4 bases and at J to 5 bases, leaving 23 bases not matched to a gene. The CDR3 spells CASSPKAWVTGPRGTEAFF. CDR3 bases: TGTGCCAGCAGCCCTAAGGCCTGGGTGACAGGGCCTAGGGGGACTGAAGCTTTCTTT.

There are a few counts of this clone. This chain connects TRBV6-1 to TRBJ2-7; D may be TRBD2 (6 bases). Germline V lookup: CDR1 MNHNS, CDR2 SASEGT. With 5 bases removed from V and 4 bases from J, the gap between germline ends came to 12 bases. This CDR3 has 13 residues. The CDR3 DNA reads TGTGCCAGCAGTCTGACTAGTGTTTACGAGCAGTACGTC. It yields the protein CASSLTSVYEQYV.

This chain connects TRBV7-9 to TRBJ2-5, with a weak D call TRBD1 (6 bases). The CDR3 spans 14 residues. V was pared by 5 bases and J by 5 bases, with 15 bases between. From germline, CDR1 is SEHNR and CDR2 FQNEAQ (reference sequence). CDR3 sequence reads: CASSAPGTWETQYF. For the CDR3, the DNA is TGTGCCAGCAGCGCGCCCGGGACATGGGAGACCCAGTACTTC.

The gene calls are TRBV7-3 and TRBJ2-1; D gene unclear. The length of the CDR3 is 12 residues. Trimming left V 4 bases short and J 5 bases short, with 6 bases between. Per the germline V gene, CDR1 is SGHTA and CDR2 is FQGTGA. The CDR3 is CASSSENNEQFF. CDR3 coding DNA: TGTGCCAGCAGCTCCGAGAACAATGAGCAGTTCTTC.

This clone was counted between two and nine times. The rearrangement joins TRBV28 to TRBJ1-1, with 7 bases identical to TRBD1. V lost 5 bases, J lost 11 bases, and 11 bases stayed unmatched. Germline V CDR1 and CDR2: MDHEN, SYDVKM. This CDR3 is built from 13 residues. Written as DNA, the CDR3 is TGTGCCAGCAGTCCTGGACAGGTTCCAGCGGCTTTCTTT. This gives the protein CASSPGQVPAAFF.